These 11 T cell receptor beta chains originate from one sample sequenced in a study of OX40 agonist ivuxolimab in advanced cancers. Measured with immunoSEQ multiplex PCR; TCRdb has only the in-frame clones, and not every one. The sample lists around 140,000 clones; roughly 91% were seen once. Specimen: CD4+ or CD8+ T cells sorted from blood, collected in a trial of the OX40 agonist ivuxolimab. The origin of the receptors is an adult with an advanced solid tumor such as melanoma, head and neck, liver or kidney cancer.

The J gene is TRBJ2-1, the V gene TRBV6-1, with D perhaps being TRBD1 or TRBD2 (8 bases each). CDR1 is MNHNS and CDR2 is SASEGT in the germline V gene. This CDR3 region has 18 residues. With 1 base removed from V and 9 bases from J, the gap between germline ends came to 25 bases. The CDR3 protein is CASSEVRGLSGSIVEQFF. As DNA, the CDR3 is TGTGCCAGCAGTGAAGTCAGGGGGCTGAGCGGGAGTATTGTTGAGCAGTTCTTC.

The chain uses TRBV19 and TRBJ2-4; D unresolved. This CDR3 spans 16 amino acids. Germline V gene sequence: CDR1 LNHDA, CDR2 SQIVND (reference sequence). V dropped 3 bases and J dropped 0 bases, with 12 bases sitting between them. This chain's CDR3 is CASSIPAGLAKNIQYF. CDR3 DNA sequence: TGTGCCAGTAGTATTCCGGCAGGCCTAGCCAAAAACATTCAGTACTTC.

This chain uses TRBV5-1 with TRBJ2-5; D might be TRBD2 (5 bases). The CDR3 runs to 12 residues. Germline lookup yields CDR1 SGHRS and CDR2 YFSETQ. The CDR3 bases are TGCGTCAGTCGGGGTAGTCAAGAGACCCAGTACTTC. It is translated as CVSRGSQETQYF.

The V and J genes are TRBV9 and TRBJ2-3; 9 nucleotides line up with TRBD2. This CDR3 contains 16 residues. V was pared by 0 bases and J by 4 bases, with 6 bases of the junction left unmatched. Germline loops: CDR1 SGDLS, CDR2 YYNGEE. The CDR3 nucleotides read TGTGCCAGCAGCGTAGCTGCGGGAGGGTCGGCAGATACGCAGTATTTT. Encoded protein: CASSVAAGGSADTQYF.

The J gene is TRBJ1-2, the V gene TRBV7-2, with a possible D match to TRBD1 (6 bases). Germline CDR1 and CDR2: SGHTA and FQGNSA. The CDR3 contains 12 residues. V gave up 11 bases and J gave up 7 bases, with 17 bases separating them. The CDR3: CAWGALGFGYTF. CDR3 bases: TGTGCCTGGGGGGCTCTCGGTTTTGGCTACACCTTC.

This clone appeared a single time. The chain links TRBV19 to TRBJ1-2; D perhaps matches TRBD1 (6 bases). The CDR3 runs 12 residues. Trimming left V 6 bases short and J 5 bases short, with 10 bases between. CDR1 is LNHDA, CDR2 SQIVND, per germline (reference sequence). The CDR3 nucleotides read TGTGCCAGTAGCGGACAGATATATGGCTACACCTTC. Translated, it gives CASSGQIYGYTF.

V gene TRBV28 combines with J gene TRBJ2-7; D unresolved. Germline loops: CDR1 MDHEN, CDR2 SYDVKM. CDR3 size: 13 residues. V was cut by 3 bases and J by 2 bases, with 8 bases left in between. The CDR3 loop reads CASSLGQTYEQYF. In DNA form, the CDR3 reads TGTGCCAGCAGTTTGGGCCAGACCTACGAGCAGTACTTC.

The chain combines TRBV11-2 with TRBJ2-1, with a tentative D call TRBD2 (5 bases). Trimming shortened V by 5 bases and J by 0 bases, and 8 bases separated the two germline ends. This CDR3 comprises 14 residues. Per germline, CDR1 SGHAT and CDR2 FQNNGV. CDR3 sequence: CASSPRDSYNEQFF. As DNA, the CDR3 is TGTGCCAGCAGCCCCCGGGACTCCTACAATGAGCAGTTCTTC.

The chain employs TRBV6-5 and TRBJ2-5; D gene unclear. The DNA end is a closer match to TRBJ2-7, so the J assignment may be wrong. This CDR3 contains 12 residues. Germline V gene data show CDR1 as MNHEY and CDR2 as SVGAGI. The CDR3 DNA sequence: TGTGCCACCAGAATGAGCTCCTACGAGCAGTACTTC. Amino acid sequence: CATRMSSYEQYF.

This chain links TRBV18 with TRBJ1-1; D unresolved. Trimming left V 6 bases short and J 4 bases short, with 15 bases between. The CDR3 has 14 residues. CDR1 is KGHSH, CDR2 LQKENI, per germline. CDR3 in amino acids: CASSPRTEGTEAFF. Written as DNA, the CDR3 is TGTGCCAGCTCTCCTCGGACCGAGGGCACTGAAGCTTTCTTT.

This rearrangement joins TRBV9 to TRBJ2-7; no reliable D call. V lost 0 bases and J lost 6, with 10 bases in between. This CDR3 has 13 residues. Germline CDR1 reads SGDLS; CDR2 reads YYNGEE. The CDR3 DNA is TGTGCCAGCAGCGTAGCGCCCTCGTCCGAGCAGTACTTC. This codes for CASSVAPSSEQYF.